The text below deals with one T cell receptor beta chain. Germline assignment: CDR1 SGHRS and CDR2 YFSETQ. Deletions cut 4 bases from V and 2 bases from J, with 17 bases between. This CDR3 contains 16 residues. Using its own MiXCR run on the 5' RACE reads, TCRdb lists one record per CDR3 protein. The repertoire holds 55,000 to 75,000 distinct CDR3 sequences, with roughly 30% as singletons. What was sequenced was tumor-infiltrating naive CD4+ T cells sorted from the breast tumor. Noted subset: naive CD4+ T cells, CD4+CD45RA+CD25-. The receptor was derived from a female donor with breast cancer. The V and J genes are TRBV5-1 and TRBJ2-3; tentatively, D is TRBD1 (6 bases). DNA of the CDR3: TGCGCCAGCAGCGACACGACAGGAATACCCACAGATACGCAGTATTTT. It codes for CASSDTTGIPTDTQYF. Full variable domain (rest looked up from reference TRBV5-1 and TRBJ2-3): KAGVTQTPRYLIKTRGQQVTLSCSPISGHRSVSWYQQTPGQGLQFLFEYFSETQRNKGNFPGRFSGRQFSNSRSEMNVSTLELGDSALYLCASSDTTGIPTDTQYFGPGTRLTVL.